This T cell receptor beta chain was found in a study of T cell repertoires in cytomegalovirus infection. Findings and caveats of the study: People with CMV and the relevant HLA were identified by cumulative public TCR beta family frequency.

CDR3 length: 16 amino acids. Germline V gives CDR1 SGHVS, CDR2 FQNEAQ. V lost 2 bases, J lost 5 bases, and 18 bases lay in between. In TCRdb, the reads were re-called with MiXCR into one record per CDR3 protein. The sample lists about 150,000 distinct CDR3 sequences; around 22% were seen once. This clonotype was seen at least ten times. Its antigen is not identified. Source material: PBMCs. The chain carries TRBV7-8 and TRBJ2-5; D is perhaps TRBD1 (5 bases). The sequence derives from a human donor in good health (CMV status not recorded). Some clones in this sample may be carry-over from other donors' samples. DNA of the CDR3: TGTGCCAGCAGCTTATATCAGGGTACAGTTTCGGAGACCCAGTACTTC. Translated: CASSLYQGTVSETQYF.